This record covers a single TCR beta chain. Its matching antigen is unknown. The data were obtained in a study of T cells in Graves' hyperthyroidism and ophthalmopathy. Notes on the study in general: Blood also carried most thyroid clonotypes expanded above 0.001.

RNA transcripts provided the source from which TCR beta CDR3 regions were amplified. In the first-round RT-PCR of the TCR CDR3, the HTBI primer set was used. TCRdb re-called the multiplex PCR reads through MiXCR, storing one row per CDR3 protein. Of fewer than 40,000 distinct CDR3 sequences in the sample, 40% to 60% were seen once. PBMCs were derived from more than 8 ml fresh peripheral blood. Germline CDR1 reads SGHDT; CDR2 reads YYEEEE. CDR3 length equals 14 residues. V lost 4 bases and J lost 3, with 12 bases in between. This chain joins TRBV5-6 and TRBJ2-3, with D perhaps TRBD1 (5 bases). Sequencing was done on a sample of blood. The sequence came from a man aged 40-49 years with Graves' ophthalmopathy. CDR3 loop: CASSAGQGTDTQYF. CDR3 nucleotide sequence: TGTGCCAGCAGCGCAGGGCAGGGAACAGATACGCAGTATTTT. The full variable domain, completed using reference TRBV5-6 and TRBJ2-3, is DAGVTQSPTHLIKTRGQQVTLRCSPKSGHDTVSWYQQALGQGPQFIFQYYEEEERQRGNFPDRFSGHQFPNYSSELNVNALLLGDSALYLCASSAGQGTDTQYFGPGTRLTVL.